A single T cell receptor (beta chain) is shown here with its context. The identical CDR3 is also encoded by other nucleotide sequences in the sample. The naive CD8 fraction comprised CD45RO-negative cells positively selected for CCR7 and excluded terminally differentiated effector memory CD45RA+ cells. Sequenced by immunoSEQ multiplex PCR; TCRdb stores in-frame clones only, minus some. The data show about 2.2 million clones, with approximately 92% seen just once and more than 1.5% held by the top ten. The sample originates from a study of shared clonotypes between healthy human individuals. The ends lost 0 bases at V and 3 bases at J; junction bases unmatched: 4. This CDR3 spans 15 amino acids. Per germline, CDR1 MNHEY and CDR2 SVGAGI.

V and J are TRBV6-5 and TRBJ2-7; 8 positions match TRBD1. This clonotype was sampled from a man aged 18 to 35 in good health. Some clones in this sample may be carry-over from other donors' samples. What was sequenced was naive CD8+ T cells from PBMCs. CDR3 region: CASSYSTGGFYEQYF. As DNA, the CDR3 is TGTGCCAGCAGTTACTCCACAGGGGGGTTCTACGAGCAGTACTTC.